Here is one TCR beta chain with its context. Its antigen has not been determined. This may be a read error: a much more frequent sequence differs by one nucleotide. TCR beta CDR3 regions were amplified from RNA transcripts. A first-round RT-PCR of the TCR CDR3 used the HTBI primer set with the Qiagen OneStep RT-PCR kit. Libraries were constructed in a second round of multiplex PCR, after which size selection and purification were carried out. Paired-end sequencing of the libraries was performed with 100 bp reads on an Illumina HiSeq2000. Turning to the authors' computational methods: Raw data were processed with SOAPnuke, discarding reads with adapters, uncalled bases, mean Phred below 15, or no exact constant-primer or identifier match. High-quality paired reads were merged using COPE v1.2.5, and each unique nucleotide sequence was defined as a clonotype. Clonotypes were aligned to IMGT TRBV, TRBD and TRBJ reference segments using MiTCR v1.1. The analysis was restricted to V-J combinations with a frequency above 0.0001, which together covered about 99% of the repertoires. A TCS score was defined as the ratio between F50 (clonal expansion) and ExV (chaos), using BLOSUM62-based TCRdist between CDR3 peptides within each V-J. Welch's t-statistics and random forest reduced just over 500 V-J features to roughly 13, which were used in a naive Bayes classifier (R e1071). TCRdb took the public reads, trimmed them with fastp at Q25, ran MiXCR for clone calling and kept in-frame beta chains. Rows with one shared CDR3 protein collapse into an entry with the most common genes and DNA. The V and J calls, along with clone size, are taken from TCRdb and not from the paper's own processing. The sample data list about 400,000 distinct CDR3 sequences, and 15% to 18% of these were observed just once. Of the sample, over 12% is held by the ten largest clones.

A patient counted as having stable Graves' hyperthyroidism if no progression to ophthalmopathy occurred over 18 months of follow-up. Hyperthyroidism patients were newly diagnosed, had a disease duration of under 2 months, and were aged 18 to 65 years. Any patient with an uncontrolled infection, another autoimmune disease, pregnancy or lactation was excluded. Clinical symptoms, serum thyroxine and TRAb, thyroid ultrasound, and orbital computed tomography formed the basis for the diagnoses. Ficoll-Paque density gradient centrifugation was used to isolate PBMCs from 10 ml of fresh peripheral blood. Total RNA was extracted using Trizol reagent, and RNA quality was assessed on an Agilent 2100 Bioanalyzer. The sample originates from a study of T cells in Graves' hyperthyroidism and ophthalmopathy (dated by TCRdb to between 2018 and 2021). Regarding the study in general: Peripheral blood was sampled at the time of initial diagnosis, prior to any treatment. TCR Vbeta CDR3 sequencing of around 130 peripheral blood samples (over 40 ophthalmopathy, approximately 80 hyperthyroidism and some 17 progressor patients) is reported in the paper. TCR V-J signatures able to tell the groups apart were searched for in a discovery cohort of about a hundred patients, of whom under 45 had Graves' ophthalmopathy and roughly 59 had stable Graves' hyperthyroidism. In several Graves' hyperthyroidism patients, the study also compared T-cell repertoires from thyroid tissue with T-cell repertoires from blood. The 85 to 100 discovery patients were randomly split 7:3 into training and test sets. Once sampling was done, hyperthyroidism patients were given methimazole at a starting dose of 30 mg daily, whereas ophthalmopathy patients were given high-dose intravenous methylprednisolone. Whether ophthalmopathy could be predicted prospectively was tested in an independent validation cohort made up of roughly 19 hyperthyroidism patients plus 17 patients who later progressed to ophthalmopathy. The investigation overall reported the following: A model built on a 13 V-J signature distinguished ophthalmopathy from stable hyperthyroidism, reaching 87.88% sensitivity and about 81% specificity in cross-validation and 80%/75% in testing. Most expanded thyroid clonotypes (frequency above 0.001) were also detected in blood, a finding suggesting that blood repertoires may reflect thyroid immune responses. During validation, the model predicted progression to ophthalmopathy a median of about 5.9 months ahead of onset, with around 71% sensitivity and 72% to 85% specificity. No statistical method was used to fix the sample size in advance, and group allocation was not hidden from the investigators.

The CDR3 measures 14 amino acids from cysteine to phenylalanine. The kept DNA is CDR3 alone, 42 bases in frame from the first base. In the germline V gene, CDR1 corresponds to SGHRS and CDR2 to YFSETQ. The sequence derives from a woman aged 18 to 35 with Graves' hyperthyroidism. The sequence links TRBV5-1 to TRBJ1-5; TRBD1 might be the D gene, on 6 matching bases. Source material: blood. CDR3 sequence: CASGLGQSTQPQHF. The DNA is TGCGCCAGCGGCTTAGGACAGTCCACTCAGCCCCAGCATTTT. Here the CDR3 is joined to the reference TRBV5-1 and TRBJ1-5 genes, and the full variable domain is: KAGVTQTPRYLIKTRGQQVTLSCSPISGHRSVSWYQQTPGQGLQFLFEYFSETQRNKGNFPGRFSGRQFSNSRSEMNVSTLELGDSALYLCASGLGQSTQPQHFGDGTRLSIL.